This TCR beta chain originates from a study of T cells after yellow fever vaccination (dated by TCRdb to about 2019). Background on the whole study: The SMART-Seq v4 Ultra Low Input RNA kit was used to prepare libraries from fractions with low cell numbers. To follow T-cell clones before and after both primary and booster YFV17D yellow fever vaccination, bulk TCR alpha and beta repertoires underwent longitudinal sequencing. Two healthy male donors, one aged 18 to 29 and one aged 30 to 40 years, made up the cohort. Blood was collected at multiple timepoints before and after primary and secondary immunization, and bulk PBMC replicates and cell subsets were isolated. The research as a whole found: Compared with the primary T-cell response, the secondary T-cell response was faster but weaker, reaching its peak on day 5 rather than on day 15. After the booster, most clones that had expanded after primary vaccination were detected again (nearly 98% of CD4 and 70% to 90% of CD8), suggesting broad maintenance of memory. Computational filtering was required because FACS-sorted repertoires could contain abundant contaminating clonotypes from the bulk population. A small share of clonotypes was detected in both CD4 and CD8 compartments, with the overlap likely arising from convergent recombination. Only a couple of donors were included in the study, so the extent to which the findings can be generalized is limited.

This clonotype appeared a few times. Its specific antigen is unknown. Per-base quality was not reported, and no clone a single base away is much larger than it. TCR cDNA was synthesized by 5'RACE template switching, which introduced a universal primer site and unique molecular identifiers. cDNA synthesis was primed from both the TCR alpha and TCR beta constant segments. Libraries were amplified in two PCR steps, with sample barcodes and sequencing adapters added in the second step. Sequencing of the libraries was done on either Illumina HiSeq 2500 (2x100 bp) or NovaSeq (2x150 bp). The paper's processing steps were these. Reads were demultiplexed and collapsed into UMI consensus sequences with MIGEC, and V(D)J alignment was performed with MiXCR. Vaccine-responding clonotypes were identified with edgeR using replicate PBMC samples, with FDR below 0.01 and a log2 fold change above 5 up to day 15 being required. Each bulk clonotype was labeled CD4 or CD8 based on which sequenced repertoire, CD4 or CD8, contained the clonotype at higher abundance. The raw public reads went through TCRdb reprocessing: fastp at Q25, MiXCR clone calling, in-frame beta chains kept. Records with the same CDR3 protein are collapsed into one entry carrying the most frequent genes and DNA. The V and J calls and clone size come from TCRdb's table, not from the authors' own analysis. The sample table holds hundreds of thousands of distinct CDR3 sequences, of which 6.2% were seen once. The top ten constitute 15% of the sample.

For CDR1 and CDR2, the germline V gene lists SGHTA and FQGNSA. The junction carries 13 bases between V and J, which are trimmed by 7 bases and 1 base respectively. Its CDR3 holds 15 amino acids, cysteine through phenylalanine. Only the CDR3 portion is preserved as DNA: 45 bases, with reading frame beginning at the first base. Per the publication, the treatment or condition label means: live attenuated yellow fever vaccine strain. At each blood-draw timepoint, two biological replicates of bulk PBMCs were obtained. PBMCs were isolated from peripheral blood using a standard Ficoll-Paque protocol. RNA was extracted with TriZol from bulk PBMCs, CD4 and CD8 fractions, and dextramer-positive and dextramer-negative fractions.

Source: PBMCs, taken 5 days after the yellow fever booster vaccination. Rearrangement joined TRBV7-2 to TRBJ2-2, with the D call tentatively TRBD1 or TRBD2, each fitting 5 bases. The clonotype originates from a young man who received the YFV17D yellow fever vaccine. The bases are TGTGCCAGCAATAACGGGGCGTGGAACACCGGGGAGCTGTTTTTT. Translated, it reads CASNNGAWNTGELFF.